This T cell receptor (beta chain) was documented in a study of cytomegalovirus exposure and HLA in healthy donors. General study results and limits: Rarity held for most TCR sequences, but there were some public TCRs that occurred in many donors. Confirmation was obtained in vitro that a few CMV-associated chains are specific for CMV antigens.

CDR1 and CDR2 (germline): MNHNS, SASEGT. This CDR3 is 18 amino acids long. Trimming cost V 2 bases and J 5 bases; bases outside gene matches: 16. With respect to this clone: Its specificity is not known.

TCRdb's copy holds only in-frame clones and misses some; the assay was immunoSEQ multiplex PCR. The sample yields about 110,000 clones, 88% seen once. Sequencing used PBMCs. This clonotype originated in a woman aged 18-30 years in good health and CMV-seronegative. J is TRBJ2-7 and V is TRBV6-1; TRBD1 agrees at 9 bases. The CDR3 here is CASSEFWGGTGFFDEQYF. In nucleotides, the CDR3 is TGTGCCAGCAGTGAATTTTGGGGGGGGACAGGGTTTTTCGACGAGCAGTACTTC.